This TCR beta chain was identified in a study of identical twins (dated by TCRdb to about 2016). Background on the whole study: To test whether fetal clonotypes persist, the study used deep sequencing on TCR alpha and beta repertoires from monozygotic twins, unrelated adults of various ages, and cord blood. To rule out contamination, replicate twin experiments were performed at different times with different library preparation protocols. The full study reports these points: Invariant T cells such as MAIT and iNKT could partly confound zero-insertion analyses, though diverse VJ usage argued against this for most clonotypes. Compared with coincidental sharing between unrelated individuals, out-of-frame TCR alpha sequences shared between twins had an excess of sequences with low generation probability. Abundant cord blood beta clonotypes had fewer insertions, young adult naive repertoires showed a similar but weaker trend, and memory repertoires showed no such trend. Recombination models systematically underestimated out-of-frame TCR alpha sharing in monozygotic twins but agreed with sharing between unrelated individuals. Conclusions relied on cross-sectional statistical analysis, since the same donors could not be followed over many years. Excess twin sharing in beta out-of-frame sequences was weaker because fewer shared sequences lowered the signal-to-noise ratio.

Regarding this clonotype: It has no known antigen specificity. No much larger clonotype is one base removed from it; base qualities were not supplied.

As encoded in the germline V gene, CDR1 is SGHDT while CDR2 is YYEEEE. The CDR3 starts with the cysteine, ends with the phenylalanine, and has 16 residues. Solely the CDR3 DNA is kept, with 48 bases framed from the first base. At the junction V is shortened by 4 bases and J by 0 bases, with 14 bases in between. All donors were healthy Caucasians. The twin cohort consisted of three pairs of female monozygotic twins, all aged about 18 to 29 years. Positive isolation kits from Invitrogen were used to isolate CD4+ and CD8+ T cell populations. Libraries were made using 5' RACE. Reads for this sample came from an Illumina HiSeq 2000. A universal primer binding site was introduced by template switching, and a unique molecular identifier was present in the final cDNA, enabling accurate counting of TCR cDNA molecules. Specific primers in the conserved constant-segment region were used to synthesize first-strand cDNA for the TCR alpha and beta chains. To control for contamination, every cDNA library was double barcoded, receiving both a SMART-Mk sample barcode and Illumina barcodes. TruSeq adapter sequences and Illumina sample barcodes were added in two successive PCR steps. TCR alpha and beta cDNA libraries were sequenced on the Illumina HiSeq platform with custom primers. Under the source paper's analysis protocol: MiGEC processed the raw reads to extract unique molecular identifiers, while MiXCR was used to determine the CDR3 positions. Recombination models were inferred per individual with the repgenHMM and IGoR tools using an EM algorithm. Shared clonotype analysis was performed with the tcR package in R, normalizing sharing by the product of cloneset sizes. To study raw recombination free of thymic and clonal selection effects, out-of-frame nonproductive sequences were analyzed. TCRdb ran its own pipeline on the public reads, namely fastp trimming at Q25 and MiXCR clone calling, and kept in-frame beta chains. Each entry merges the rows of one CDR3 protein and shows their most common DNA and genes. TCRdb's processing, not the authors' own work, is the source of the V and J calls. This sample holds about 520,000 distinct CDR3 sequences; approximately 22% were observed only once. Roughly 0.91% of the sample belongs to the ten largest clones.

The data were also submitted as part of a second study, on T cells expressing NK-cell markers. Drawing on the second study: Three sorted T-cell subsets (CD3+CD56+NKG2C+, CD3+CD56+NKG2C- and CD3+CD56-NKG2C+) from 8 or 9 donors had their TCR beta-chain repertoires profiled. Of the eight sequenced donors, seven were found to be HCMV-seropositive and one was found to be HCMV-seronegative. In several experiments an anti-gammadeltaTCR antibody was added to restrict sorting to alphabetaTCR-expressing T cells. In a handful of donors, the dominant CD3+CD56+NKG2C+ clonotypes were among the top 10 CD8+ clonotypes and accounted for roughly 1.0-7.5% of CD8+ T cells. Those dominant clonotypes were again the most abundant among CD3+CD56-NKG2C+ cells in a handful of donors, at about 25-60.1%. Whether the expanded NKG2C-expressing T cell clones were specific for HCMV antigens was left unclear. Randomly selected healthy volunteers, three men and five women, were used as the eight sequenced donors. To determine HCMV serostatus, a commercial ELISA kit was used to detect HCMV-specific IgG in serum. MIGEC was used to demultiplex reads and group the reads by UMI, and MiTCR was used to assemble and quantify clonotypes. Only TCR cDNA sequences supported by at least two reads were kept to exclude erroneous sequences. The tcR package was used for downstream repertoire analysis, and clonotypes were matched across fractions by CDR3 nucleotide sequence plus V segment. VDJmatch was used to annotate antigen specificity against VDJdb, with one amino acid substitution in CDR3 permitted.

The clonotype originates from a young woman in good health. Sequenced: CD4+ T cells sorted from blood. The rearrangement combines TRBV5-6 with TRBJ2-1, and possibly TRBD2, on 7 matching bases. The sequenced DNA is TGTGCCAGCAGCCTTCGCGGGGGCCACTCCTACAATGAGCAGTTCTTC. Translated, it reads CASSLRGGHSYNEQFF.